Listed here are 25 T cell receptor beta chains from one sample, sequenced in a study of T cell repertoires in cytomegalovirus infection. What these receptors recognize is not known. TCRdb re-called the reads through MiXCR, storing one row per CDR3 protein. There are fewer than 950,000 distinct CDR3 sequences in the sample; around a third occur only once, and 9.5% to 15% lies in the top ten. The sequencing used cultured CD8+ T cells from PBMCs, collected from culture after CMV antigen stimulation. The receptors come from a human donor in good health (CMV status not recorded). Some clones in this sample may be carry-over from other donors' samples.

This clonotype was picked up many times. The rearrangement links TRBV7-9 to TRBJ1-2; 8 bases are a match to TRBD1. The junction had 6 bases not matched to a gene; V was cut back by 6 bases and J by 3 bases. CDR1 SEHNR and CDR2 FQNEAQ come from the germline V gene (reference sequence). This CDR3 has 14 amino acids. CDR3 sequence: CASSPTGDYYGYTF. The CDR3 nucleotides are TGTGCCAGCAGTCCGACAGGGGACTACTATGGCTACACCTTC.

The rearrangement links TRBV7-2 to TRBJ2-7; 8 bases agree with TRBD2. Germline CDR1 is SGHTA and CDR2 is FQGNSA. The CDR3 runs to 17 residues. V was clipped by 2 bases and J by 3 bases; unmatched bases: 12. In nucleotides, the CDR3 is TGTGCCAGCAGCTTAAATACCAACTTAGCGGGGTTCTACGAGCAGTACTTC. Translation gives CASSLNTNLAGFYEQYF.

This sequence joins TRBV7-9 and TRBJ2-1; TRBD2 matches 9 bases. The V gene end was trimmed by 5 bases and the J gene end by 4 bases; junction bases not matched to a gene: 6. Germline CDR1 reads SEHNR; CDR2 reads FQNEAQ (reference sequence). The CDR3 length is 15 residues. CDR3 DNA: TGTGCCAGCAGCCCCTGGGCGGGGGGGTACAATGAGCAGTTCTTC. It is translated as CASSPWAGGYNEQFF.

The chain recombines TRBV7-9 with TRBJ1-2, with 8 nucleotides matching TRBD1. J was trimmed by 6 bases and V by 8 bases; bases with no gene match: 11. The CDR3 totals 14 residues. Germline V lookup: CDR1 SEHNR, CDR2 FQNEAQ (reference sequence). The CDR3 coding sequence is TGTGCCAGCCACAGGGACAGGATAACGGATGGCTACACCTTC. Translation: CASHRDRITDGYTF.

The chain recombines TRBV7-8 with TRBJ2-1; D not certain. The CDR3 covers 19 residues. V lost 5 bases to trimming and J lost 0 bases, with 23 bases between them. CDR1 is SGHVS, CDR2 FQNEAQ, per germline. The CDR3 loop is CASSRPPRPEDRSYNEQFF. CDR3 DNA sequence: TGTGCCAGCAGCCGACCCCCCAGACCTGAGGATCGCTCCTACAATGAGCAGTTCTTC. Variable domain in full (rest from reference TRBV7-8 and TRBJ2-1): GAGVSQSPRYKVAKRGQDVALRCDPISGHVSLFWYQQALGQGPEFLTYFQNEAQLDKSGLPSDRFFAERPEGSVSTLKIQRTQQEDSAVYLCASSRPPRPEDRSYNEQFFGPGTRLTVL.

V usage is TRBV15 and J usage is TRBJ2-7, with D perhaps matching TRBD2 (5 bases). The CDR3 has 15 amino acids. CDR1 and CDR2 (germline): LNHNV, YYDKDF (reference sequence). Between the trimmed V and J ends, which lost 1 base and 3 bases, there was a span of 13 bases. The CDR3 protein is CATSRGKAAVYEQYV. CDR3 coding DNA: TGTGCCACCAGCAGAGGGAAAGCGGCCGTCTACGAGCAGTACGTC.

This clonotype was found a few times. The chain employs TRBV6-6 and TRBJ2-5; D unclear. Germline CDR1 MNHNY, CDR2 SVGAGI (reference sequence). This CDR3 is 12 amino acids long. V was pared by 6 bases and J by 0 bases, with 5 bases between. CDR3 amino acids: CASRKNQETQYF. CDR3 sequence (DNA): TGTGCCAGCAGGAAGAACCAAGAGACCCAGTACTTC.

The chain joins TRBV18 to TRBJ1-5; D gene ambiguous. The CDR3 spans 13 residues. The V end was cut by 6 bases, the J end by 6 bases, with 12 bases between. The germline gives CDR1 KGHSH, CDR2 LQKENI. The CDR3 coding sequence is TGTGCCAGCTCCGAGGATGAGATTCAGCCCCAGCATTTT. This encodes CASSEDEIQPQHF.

This clonotype was detected ten times or more. The chain couples TRBV12-3 or TRBV12-4 to TRBJ1-1, with D perhaps TRBD1 (6 bases). This CDR3 is 16 amino acids long. The V end was cut by 5 bases, the J end by 5 bases, with 21 bases between. The CDR3 DNA is TGTGCCAGCAGTAGTACAGGGTTTGGGTTCGGGACTGAAGCTTTCTTT. Its protein product is CASSSTGFGFGTEAFF.

This clonotype was seen a few times. The chain links TRBV4-1 to TRBJ1-2, with unresolved D. There are 12 residues in the CDR3. The germline CDR1 and CDR2 sequences are MGHRA and YSYEKL. Trimming took 0 bases from V and 8 from J, leaving 7 bases between them. Here the CDR3 DNA reads TGCGCCAGCAGCCAAGATCTTAAGGGCTACACCTTC. This translates into CASSQDLKGYTF.

The V and J genes are TRBV5-5 and TRBJ1-2; perhaps TRBD1 as D (6 bases). Germline V gene data show CDR1 as SGHKS and CDR2 as YYEKEE (reference sequence). The CDR3 sequence is 14 residues long. Trimming took 4 bases from V and 4 from J, leaving 14 bases between them. CDR3 protein: CASSPAGQTYGYTF. In DNA form, the CDR3 reads TGTGCCAGCAGCCCCGCCGGACAGACCTATGGCTACACCTTC.

J is TRBJ1-2 and V is TRBV7-6; a possible D gene is TRBD1 (5 bases). The germline V and J ends were trimmed by 1 base and 4 bases, with 13 bases remaining between them. CDR3 length: 15 residues. Germline assignment: CDR1 SGHVS and CDR2 FNYEAQ. The CDR3 region has the DNA TGTGCCAGCAGCTTAGGGGAGGGGTCAATCTATGGCTACACCTTC. Translation gives CASSLGEGSIYGYTF. Variable domain in full (rest from reference TRBV7-6 and TRBJ1-2): GAGVSQSPRYKVTKRGQDVALRCDPISGHVSLYWYRQALGQGPEFLTYFNYEAQQDKSGLPNDRFSAERPEGSISTLTIQRTEQRDSAMYRCASSLGEGSIYGYTFGSGTRLTVV.

The V call is TRBV6-2 or TRBV6-3, the J call TRBJ2-2; D remains ambiguous. In germline, CDR1 is MNHEY, CDR2 SVGEGT. Trimming removed 0 bases from V and 6 bases from J, with 11 bases in between. CDR3 length: 15 amino acids. The CDR3 reads CASSYSITVAGELFF. The CDR3 nucleotides are TGTGCCAGCAGTTACTCCATTACCGTGGCCGGGGAGCTGTTTTTT.

This clonotype was found a few times. CDR3 region: CASSLVYRQQETQYF. The CDR3 nucleotides read TGTGCCAGCAGCTTAGTGTACAGGCAACAAGAGACCCAGTACTTC. The chain couples TRBV7-9 to TRBJ2-5; weak D call: TRBD1 (5 bases). The CDR3 runs to 15 residues. V was pared by 1 base and J by 2 bases, with 11 bases between. The germline gives CDR1 SEHNR, CDR2 FQNEAQ (reference sequence).

This clonotype turned up a few times. This chain connects TRBV6-5 to TRBJ1-2; 7 bases match TRBD1. The CDR3 consists of 16 residues. The germline CDR1 and CDR2 sequences are MNHEY and SVGAGI. Losses at the gene ends were 0 bases for V and 5 bases for J; bases not matched to a gene: 9. The CDR3 here is CASSYSTPGTDYGYTF. The CDR3 DNA is TGTGCCAGCAGTTACTCGACCCCAGGGACAGATTATGGCTACACCTTC.

The V gene is TRBV27, the J gene TRBJ2-4; 10 nucleotides align to TRBD1. With V trimmed by 8 bases and J by 2 bases, 15 bases remained unmatched. The CDR3 extends over 18 amino acids. CDR1 and CDR2 from the germline V gene are MNHEY and SMNVEV (reference sequence). CDR3 sequence reads: CASWRGTGDPFSKNIQYF. In nucleotides, the CDR3 is TGTGCCAGCTGGCGCGGGACAGGGGACCCCTTTTCCAAAAACATTCAGTACTTC.

This chain connects TRBV4-3 to TRBJ2-7, with TRBD1 matching 8 bases. The CDR3 covers 15 residues. The germline gives CDR1 LGHNA, CDR2 YSLEER. V lost 1 base and J lost 2; bases outside the gene matches: 4. The CDR3 sequence is CASSQGGQGTYEQYV. The CDR3 region has the DNA TGCGCCAGCAGCCAAGGCGGACAGGGAACCTACGAGCAGTACGTC.

V gene TRBV7-6 combines with J gene TRBJ1-2, with D possibly matching TRBD1 (6 bases). Germline CDR1 is SGHVS and CDR2 is FNYEAQ. This CDR3 is built from 12 residues. V was clipped by 5 bases and J by 7 bases, with 11 bases between them. The CDR3 DNA is TGTGCCAGCAGCGCGAACAGGGTTGGCTACACCTTC. Translated: CASSANRVGYTF.

In regard to this clonotype: A read error may explain this, as a much larger clone is one base away. The chain links TRBV6-2 or TRBV6-3 to TRBJ2-3; the match to TRBD1 covers 8 bases. Germline V gives CDR1 MNHEY, CDR2 SVGEGT. The CDR3 runs 15 residues. Trimming at V came to 6 bases and at J to 2 bases, leaving 7 bases not matched to a gene. CDR3 nucleotides: TGTGCCAGCAGGTACCGGGACAGGCTCACAGATACGCAGTATTTT. Its protein is CASRYRDRLTDTQYF.

This chain joins TRBV7-2 and TRBJ2-3; TRBD1 is a possible D gene (6 bases). The CDR3 runs to 14 residues. V was trimmed by 4 bases and J by 5 bases, leaving 13 bases between them. Germline V CDR1 and CDR2: SGHTA, FQGNSA. Here the CDR3 reads CTSSSAGEIDTQYF. In DNA, the CDR3 is TGTACCAGCAGCTCGGCAGGGGAGATAGATACGCAGTATTTT.

For this clonotype: This sequence may be a read error, since a much larger clone differs from it by one base. The chain joins TRBV7-6 to TRBJ2-1, with a tentative D call TRBD1 (5 bases). This CDR3 is built from 15 residues. CDR1 and CDR2 from the germline V gene are SGHVS and FNYEAQ. CDR3 coding DNA: TGTGTCAGCAGCCCGAAGGTGTTCCAAGGGGATGAGCAGTTCTTC. It specifies CVSSPKVFQGDEQFF. The entire variable domain, with the rest obtained from reference TRBV7-6 and TRBJ2-1, is as follows: GAGVSQSPRYKVTKRGQDVALRCDPISGHVSLYWYRQALGQGPEFLTYFNYEAQQDKSGLPNDRFSAERPEGSISTLTIQRTEQRDSAMYRCVSSPKVFQGDEQFFGPGTRLTVL.

This clonotype turned up a few times. V and J are TRBV19 and TRBJ1-5; D may be TRBD1 (5 bases). V lost 9 bases and J lost 4, with 19 bases in between. CDR3 length: 15 amino acids. Germline V gene lookup returns CDR1 LNHDA and CDR2 SQIVND (reference sequence). The CDR3 coding sequence is TGTGCCAGCCTAAGTCAGGGTTCGGTTAATCAGCCCCAGCATTTT. Protein: CASLSQGSVNQPQHF.

V usage is TRBV6-8 and J usage is TRBJ2-1, with a possible D match to TRBD2 (5 bases). The V gene lost 5 bases and the J gene lost 0 bases, with 14 bases spanning the gap. The CDR3 runs 16 residues. CDR1 is MNHGY and CDR2 is SAAAGT in the germline V gene. In nucleotides, the CDR3 is TGTGCCAGCAGTGCGCCTAGCAGTAGCTCCTACAATGAGCAGTTCTTC. Its protein is CASSAPSSSSYNEQFF.

This clonotype was counted ten times or more. The rearrangement joins TRBV19 to TRBJ1-1; TRBD1 is a possible D gene (5 bases). This CDR3 has 17 residues. V was clipped by 2 bases and J by 1 base, with 17 bases between them. Germline CDR1 LNHDA, CDR2 SQIVND (reference sequence). CDR3 nucleotides: TGTGCCAGTAGTATACTCCAGGGACCGTGGAAGAACACTGAAGCTTTCTTT. Translation: CASSILQGPWKNTEAFF.

The rearrangement joins TRBV6-2 or TRBV6-3 to TRBJ2-7; 12 nucleotides line up with TRBD2. The J segment lost 6 bases and the V segment lost 6 bases, leaving 6 bases of the junction unmatched. Germline CDR1 and CDR2: MNHEY and SVGEGT. The CDR3 spans 14 residues. CDR3 DNA sequence: TGTGCCAGCAGCCTAGCGGGGGGGCCGGTCGAGCAGTACGTC. As protein: CASSLAGGPVEQYV.